These 2 T cell receptor beta chains were sequenced from one sample in a study of beta chain features in type 1 diabetes. The isolated RNA, all of it, was reverse transcribed, so expressed TCRB transcripts were what got sequenced. This table comes from immunoSEQ multiplex PCR, and its TCRdb copy is limited to in-frame clones, with some not included. The data show over 300,000 clones, approximately 8.2% seen once. The specimen sequenced was central memory CD4+ T cells from blood. All receptors come from a young woman in good health.

This clone has just a few counts. The identical CDR3 is also encoded by other nucleotide sequences in the sample. The J gene is TRBJ1-5, the V gene TRBV28; 10 bases line up with TRBD1. Germline V gene lookup returns CDR1 MDHEN and CDR2 SYDVKM. Trimming cost V 6 bases and J 2 bases; bases outside gene matches: 4. The CDR3 extends over 15 amino acids. Written as DNA, the CDR3 is TGTGCCAGCAGGCGACAGGGGGCGGGCAATCAGCCCCAGCATTTT. It translates to CASRRQGAGNQPQHF.

This clone showed up just a few times. The chain combines TRBV7-2 with TRBJ1-5; no definite D call. CDR1 is SGHTA, CDR2 FQGNSA, per germline. V shed 5 bases and J shed 0 bases, with 11 bases lying between them. The CDR3 spans 15 residues. CDR3 DNA: TGTGCCAGCAGCCAGACGGGGTATAGCAATCAGCCCCAGCATTTT. It specifies CASSQTGYSNQPQHF. Full variable domain (rest looked up from reference TRBV7-2 and TRBJ1-5): GAGVSQSPSNKVTEKGKDVELRCDPISGHTALYWYRQSLGQGLEFLIYFQGNSAPDKSGLPSDRFSAERTGGSVSTLTIQRTQQEDSAVYLCASSQTGYSNQPQHFGDGTRLSIL.